Below, one TCR beta chain is given with its context. The germline gives CDR1 SGHNT, CDR2 YYREEE (reference sequence). This CDR3 has 15 amino acids. Losses at the gene ends were 3 bases for V and 4 bases for J; bases not matched to a gene: 4. This specimen belongs to a study of blood T cell repertoires in COVID-19. Overall study: Spain, Italy and the United States supplied samples that represented acute and convalescent COVID-19. T cells, B-cell-depleted T cells, or PBMCs supplied cDNA or gDNA.

The authors' processing: Cell counts per sample came from amplifying reference gene primers. TCRdb's table, derived via immunoSEQ multiplex PCR, lists solely in-frame clones and lacks some. The DNA gave D and trimming, while V, J and clone size come from that table. This sample has about 96,000 clones, with about four fifths found just once. The sequence was obtained from a woman aged 55-69 years with acute or convalescent COVID-19. V and J are TRBV5-4 and TRBJ2-1; 10 bases are a match to TRBD1. Sequences were obtained from peripheral blood. In DNA, the CDR3 is TGTGCCAGCAGCTCGGGACAGGGGATTTACAATGAGCAGTTCTTC. Its protein product is CASSSGQGIYNEQFF. The entire variable domain, with the rest obtained from reference TRBV5-4 and TRBJ2-1, is as follows: ETGVTQSPTHLIKTRGQQVTLRCSSQSGHNTVSWYQQALGQGPQFIFQYYREEENGRGNFPPRFSGLQFPNYSSELNVNALELDDSALYLCASSSGQGIYNEQFFGPGTRLTVL.